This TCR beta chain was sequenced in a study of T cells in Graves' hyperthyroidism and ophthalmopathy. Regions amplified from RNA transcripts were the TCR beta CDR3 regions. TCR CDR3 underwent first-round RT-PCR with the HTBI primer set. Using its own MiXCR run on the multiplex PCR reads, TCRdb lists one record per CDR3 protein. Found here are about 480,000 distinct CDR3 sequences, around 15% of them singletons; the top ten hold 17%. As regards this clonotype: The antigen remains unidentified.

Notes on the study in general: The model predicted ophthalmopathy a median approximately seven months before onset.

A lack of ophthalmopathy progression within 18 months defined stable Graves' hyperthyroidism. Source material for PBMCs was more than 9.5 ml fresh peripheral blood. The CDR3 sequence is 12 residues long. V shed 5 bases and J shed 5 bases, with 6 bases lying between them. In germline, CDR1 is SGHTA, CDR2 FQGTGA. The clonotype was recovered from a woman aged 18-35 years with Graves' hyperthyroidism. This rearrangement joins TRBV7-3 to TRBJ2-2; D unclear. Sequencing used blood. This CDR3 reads CASSVITGELFF. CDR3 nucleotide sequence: TGTGCCAGCAGCGTCATTACCGGGGAGCTGTTTTTT.